This T cell receptor (beta chain) was captured in a study of blood T cell repertoires in COVID-19. Study in general: The United States, Italy and Spain provided the acute and convalescent COVID-19 samples. T cells, B-cell-depleted T cells, or PBMCs supplied cDNA or gDNA.

This CDR3 spans 16 amino acids. V shed 6 bases and J 1 base; nucleotides not matched to a gene: 11. Germline V gene sequence: CDR1 MDHEN, CDR2 SYDVKM. As originally analysed: Amplification with reference gene primers provided the estimates of nucleated cell counts. Sequencing was performed with immunoSEQ multiplex PCR; in TCRdb, only in-frame clones are kept and a portion is missing. That table supplies the V and J calls and clone size; D and trimming were determined from the DNA. The table includes under 150,000 clones, 86% detected once. This clonotype was sampled from a woman aged 50 to 60 who had recovered from COVID-19. The sequencing input was peripheral blood. This rearrangement joins TRBV28 to TRBJ1-1, with 7 bases lining up with TRBD1. The CDR3 here is CASRVRDRSGNTEAFF. Written as DNA, the CDR3 is TGTGCCAGCAGGGTCAGGGACAGATCAGGGAACACTGAAGCTTTCTTT.